This T cell receptor (beta chain) was captured in a study of T cell clonotyping in hematopoietic cell transplantation. Study background: Recipients' pretransplant samples followed cytoreduction.

Study-level points and caveats: Graft donor and pretransplant recipient Inverse Simpson Index values predicted broader posttransplant TCR diversity.

This clone was counted once. Its target is unknown. This CDR3 has 16 residues. The V segment lost 1 base and the J segment 2 bases; nucleotides outside the gene matches: 5. The germline CDR1 and CDR2 sequences are SGDLS and YYNGEE. This sample's time point: recipient sample about 28 days before transplant, after cytoreduction. The table came from immunoSEQ multiplex PCR; TCRdb's copy has only in-frame clones and leaves some out. The sample lists 10,000 to 11,000 clones; around 90% were seen once. The chain uses TRBV9 and TRBJ2-7, with 11 bases identical to TRBD1. The sample was peripheral blood mononuclear cells, taken before stem cell transplant. This clonotype originated in a woman aged 45-65 years with chronic myeloid leukemia. Some clones in this sample may be carry-over from other donors' samples. For the CDR3, the DNA is TGTGCCAGCAGCGTATCCCCGGGACAGGGGGCCTACGAGCAGTACTTC. Translation gives CASSVSPGQGAYEQYF.